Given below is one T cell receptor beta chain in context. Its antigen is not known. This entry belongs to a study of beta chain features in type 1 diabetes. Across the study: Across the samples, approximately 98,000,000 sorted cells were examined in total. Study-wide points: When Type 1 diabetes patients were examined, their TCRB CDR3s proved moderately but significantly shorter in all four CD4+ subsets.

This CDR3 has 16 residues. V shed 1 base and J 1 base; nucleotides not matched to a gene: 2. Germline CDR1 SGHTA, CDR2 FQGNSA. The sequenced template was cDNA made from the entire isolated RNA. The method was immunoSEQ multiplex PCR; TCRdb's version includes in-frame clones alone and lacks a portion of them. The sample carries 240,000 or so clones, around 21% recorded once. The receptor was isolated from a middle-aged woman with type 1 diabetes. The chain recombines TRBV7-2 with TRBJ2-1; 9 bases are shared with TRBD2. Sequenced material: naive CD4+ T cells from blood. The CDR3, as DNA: TGTGCCAGCAGCTTAGACGCGGGAGGGTCCTACAATGAGCAGTTCTTC. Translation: CASSLDAGGSYNEQFF.